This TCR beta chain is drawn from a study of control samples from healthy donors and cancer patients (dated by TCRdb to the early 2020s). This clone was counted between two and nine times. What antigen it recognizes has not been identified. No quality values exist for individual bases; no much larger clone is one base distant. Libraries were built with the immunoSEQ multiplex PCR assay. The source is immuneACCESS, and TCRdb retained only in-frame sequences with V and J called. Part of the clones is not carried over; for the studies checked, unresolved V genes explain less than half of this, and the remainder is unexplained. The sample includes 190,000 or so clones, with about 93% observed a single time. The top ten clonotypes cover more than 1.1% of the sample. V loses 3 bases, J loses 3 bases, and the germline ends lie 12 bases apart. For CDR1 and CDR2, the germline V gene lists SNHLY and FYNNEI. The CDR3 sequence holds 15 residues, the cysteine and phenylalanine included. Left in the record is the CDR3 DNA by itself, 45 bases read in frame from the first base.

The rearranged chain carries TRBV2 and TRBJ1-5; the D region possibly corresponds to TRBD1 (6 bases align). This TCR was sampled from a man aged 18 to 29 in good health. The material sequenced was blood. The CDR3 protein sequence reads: CASSEDGQLNQPQHF. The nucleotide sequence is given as TGTGCCAGCAGTGAGGACGGACAGCTCAATCAGCCCCAGCATTTT.